The T cell receptor beta chain under discussion was sequenced for a study of a mutant IDH1 vaccine in newly diagnosed glioma. Time point given: week 23, last vaccination. Doses consisted of 300 ug of mutant IDH1 20-mer peptide each, paired with topical imiquimod. The table came from immunoSEQ multiplex PCR; TCRdb's copy has only in-frame clones and leaves some out. The sample includes 75,000 to 80,000 clones, 75% to 90% seen only once; the top ten take around 0.73%. V lost 10 bases and J 4 bases, leaving 14 bases between the germline ends. The CDR3 length is 12 residues. Per the germline V gene, CDR1 is MDHEN and CDR2 is SYDVKM. This clone was seen more than once but under ten times. Its antigen remains unknown.

This receptor was obtained from a woman between 45 and 65 years old with glioma. Sequencing was performed on PBMCs, taken from a glioma patient whose treatment included an IDH1 peptide vaccine. This sequence joins TRBV28 and TRBJ2-7; the D gene is possibly TRBD1 (6 bases). This chain's CDR3 is CATVRQGYEQYF. For the CDR3, the DNA is TGTGCCACCGTCAGGCAGGGGTACGAGCAGTACTTC.